The T cell receptor (beta chain) under discussion was sequenced for a study of PD-L1 blockade in urothelial cancer. Indicated time point: pretreatment peripheral blood. This CDR3 has 12 residues. Germline V lookup: CDR1 LNHDA, CDR2 SQIVND (reference sequence). With 4 bases removed from V and 7 bases from J, the gap between germline ends came to 7 bases. The protocol was immunoSEQ multiplex PCR, while the TCRdb copy is restricted to in-frame clones and leaves out a portion. The repertoire holds over 65,000 clones, with 90% as singletons. This clonotype was sampled from a man in his sixties or seventies with urothelial cancer. This chain connects TRBV19 to TRBJ2-2; weak D call: TRBD1 (5 bases). The material was PBMCs, obtained around atezolizumab (anti-PD-L1) treatment. CDR3 region: CASSRGLGELFF. The DNA of the CDR3 is TGTGCCAGTAGTAGGGGCCTCGGGGAGCTGTTTTTT.